The 15 T cell receptor beta chains reported below all come from one sample, sequenced in a study of cytomegalovirus exposure and HLA in healthy donors. This PCR relied on a set of 60 Vbeta primers and 13 Jbeta primers. Method: immunoSEQ multiplex PCR; TCRdb's copy keeps in-frame clones and lacks some. The sample shows around 99,000 clones, 81% of them seen only once. The sample comprised PBMCs. The receptors originated from a woman aged 25 to 39 in good health and CMV-seronegative.

V and J are TRBV5-1 and TRBJ2-5, with TRBD2 matching 9 bases. There are 16 residues in the CDR3. The germline V gene encodes CDR1 SGHRS and CDR2 YFSETQ. After removal of 0 bases from V and 5 bases from J, the junction contained 8 bases not matched to a gene. The CDR3: CASSLAAGGPWETQYF. The CDR3, as DNA: TGCGCCAGCAGCTTGGCGGCGGGAGGGCCTTGGGAGACCCAGTACTTC.

Note on this clone: Other nucleotide sequences in the sample specify the same CDR3. The genes are TRBV4-1 and TRBJ2-5, with a tentative D call TRBD2 (7 bases). This CDR3 region has 17 residues. CDR1 is MGHRA, CDR2 YSYEKL, per germline. Trimming pared 1 base from V and 5 bases from J, leaving 20 bases between. The CDR3 nucleotides read TGCGCCAGCAGCCAAGTGGGGGGGCGACCTAAGCAGGAGACCCAGTACTTC. This sequence encodes CASSQVGGRPKQETQYF.

The genes are TRBV7-6 and TRBJ2-1; 15 positions agree with TRBD2. V gave up 4 bases and J gave up 8 bases; unmatched junction bases: 9. CDR1 is SGHVS and CDR2 is FNYEAQ in the germline V gene. CDR3 size: 17 residues. The CDR3 nucleotides read TGTGCCAGCAGCTCGGGACTAGCGGGAGGTAATGGGGATGAGCAGTTCTTC. Translating it yields CASSSGLAGGNGDEQFF.

The chain joins TRBV19 to TRBJ2-5; 11 nucleotides match TRBD2. Germline trimming cut 7 bases from V and 4 bases from J; bases unmatched to any gene: 5. The CDR3 loop spans 14 amino acids. Germline V gives CDR1 LNHDA, CDR2 SQIVND (reference sequence). In DNA form, the CDR3 reads TGTGCCAGTACCAATAGCGGGAGGGGAGAGACCCAGTACTTC. It is translated as CASTNSGRGETQYF.

V is TRBV18 and J is TRBJ2-1; TRBD2 agrees at 12 bases. This CDR3 comprises 17 residues. V lost 3 bases and J lost 9; bases outside the gene matches: 12. From germline, CDR1 is KGHSH and CDR2 LQKENI. CDR3 DNA: TGTGCCAGCTCACCTCCAGTCCTAGCGGGAGGGCCTAGTGAGCAGTTCTTC. This translates into CASSPPVLAGGPSEQFF.

CDR3 sequence: CASSQSGQGAGDTQYF. CDR3 nucleotides: TGTGCCAGCAGCCAAAGTGGACAGGGGGCTGGAGATACGCAGTATTTT. This chain uses TRBV14 with TRBJ2-3; TRBD1 agrees at 11 bases. Germline V CDR1 and CDR2: SGHDN, FVKESK. The CDR3 totals 16 residues. After removal of 2 bases from V and 5 bases from J, the junction contained 6 bases not matched to a gene.

V is TRBV6-5 and J is TRBJ2-4; 10 positions match TRBD1. With V trimmed by 8 bases and J by 3 bases, 1 base remained unmatched. This CDR3 has 13 residues. CDR1 is MNHEY and CDR2 is SVGAGI in the germline V gene. The DNA of the CDR3 is TGTGCCAGCGGGACAGGGGACAAAAACATTCAGTACTTC. Its translation is CASGTGDKNIQYF.

The CDR3 DNA reads as TGTGCTAGTGGGACAGAGAGCTCTGGAAACACCATATATTTT. Residues: CASGTESSGNTIYF. The V and J genes are TRBV12-5 and TRBJ1-3, with D perhaps TRBD1 (5 bases). V lost 6 bases to trimming and J lost 0 bases, with 9 bases between them. Germline V CDR1 and CDR2: LGHNT, FRNRAP. CDR3 length: 14 amino acids.

The chain has TRBV10-1 and TRBJ1-5; the D is unclear. Germline values: CDR1 WNHNN, CDR2 SYGVQD (reference sequence). This CDR3 has 13 residues. Trimming took 5 bases from V and 9 from J, leaving 14 bases between them. For the CDR3, the DNA is TGCGCCAGCAGTTTGACATTCCGGGGGCCCCAGCATTTT. It encodes CASSLTFRGPQHF.

The V gene is TRBV28, the J gene TRBJ1-2, with D possibly being TRBD1 (6 bases). This CDR3 is 13 amino acids long. The V end was cut by 5 bases, the J end by 7 bases, with 14 bases between. The V gene's germline CDR1 is MDHEN and CDR2 SYDVKM. The CDR3 sequence is CASSQQGSSGYTF. The DNA for the CDR3 is TGTGCCAGCAGTCAACAGGGCTCGAGTGGCTACACCTTC.

The rearrangement uses TRBV5-1 and TRBJ1-4; TRBD1 agrees at 9 bases. The CDR3 sequence is 15 residues long. V lost 4 bases and J lost 7; bases outside the gene matches: 8. Germline lookup yields CDR1 SGHRS and CDR2 YFSETQ. This chain's CDR3 is CASSPTGQGGEKLFF. The CDR3 nucleotides are TGCGCCAGCAGCCCGACGGGACAGGGAGGTGAAAAACTGTTTTTT.

The chain joins TRBV6-6 to TRBJ1-3; 8 bases are shared with TRBD1. The ends lost 7 bases at V and 2 bases at J; junction bases unmatched: 7. This CDR3 region has 15 residues. In germline, CDR1 is MNHNY, CDR2 SVGAGI (reference sequence). The CDR3 loop is CASTPDRATGNTIYF. CDR3 in DNA: TGTGCCAGCACACCGGACAGGGCCACTGGAAACACCATATATTTT.

The V call is TRBV7-9, the J call TRBJ2-3; 8 bases agree with TRBD2. The CDR3 spans 14 residues. Losses at the gene ends were 10 bases for V and 2 bases for J; bases not matched to a gene: 8. Germline values: CDR1 SEHNR, CDR2 FQNEAQ (reference sequence). Written as DNA, the CDR3 is TGTGCCATCACGGCGGGAGGAGACACAGATACGCAGTATTTT. This translates into CAITAGGDTDTQYF.

Sample share makes this clone medium-sized. This sequence joins TRBV7-9 and TRBJ2-3, with 11 positions matching TRBD2. Germline V gene data show CDR1 as SEHNR and CDR2 as FQNEAQ (reference sequence). The CDR3 has 14 residues. V dropped 5 bases and J dropped 5; count of bases not matched to a gene: 3. CDR3 DNA sequence: TGTGCCAGCAGCCTCGGACTAGCGGGAGATACGCAGTATTTT. This sequence encodes CASSLGLAGDTQYF.

This rearrangement joins TRBV28 to TRBJ2-2; tentative D call: TRBD2 (7 bases). Trimming took off 7 bases at V and 0 bases at J, with 9 bases between the two ends. The CDR3 extends over 14 amino acids. CDR1 is MDHEN and CDR2 is SYDVKM in the germline V gene. The CDR3 region has the DNA TGTGCCAGCAAGGGGGGGACGAACACCGGGGAGCTGTTTTTT. It yields the protein CASKGGTNTGELFF.